Presented here are 9 T cell receptor beta chains from one specimen sequenced in a study of T cells after posttransplantation cyclophosphamide. The naive gate required viable CD3+CD4+ or CD3+CD8+ cells with CCR7+CD45RA+CD45RO-CD95-CD27+CD28+ phenotype. Generated by immunoSEQ multiplex PCR, the TCRdb table keeps only in-frame clones and is missing some. This table holds under 40,000 clones, 75% to 95% found once. The specimen sequenced was naive CD4+ T cells sorted from blood. Every receptor here comes from a young man in good health and a related stem cell transplant donor.

This chain joins TRBV29-1 and TRBJ1-2; D is undetermined. There are 14 residues in the CDR3. Trimming pared 1 base from V and 1 base from J, leaving 10 bases between. Germline CDR1 SQVTM, CDR2 ANQGSEA. CDR3 DNA: TGCAGCGTTGAAGCGAGGAACGGTAACTATGGCTACACCTTC. Residues: CSVEARNGNYGYTF.

The V and J genes are TRBV2 and TRBJ1-1; a weak D match, TRBD1 (6 bases). Germline lookup yields CDR1 SNHLY and CDR2 FYNNEI. The V end was cut by 7 bases, the J end by 4 bases, with 16 bases between. The CDR3 contains 14 residues. CDR3 amino acids: CASTLIQGSTEAFF. Written as DNA, the CDR3 is TGTGCCAGCACCCTAATACAGGGTTCCACTGAAGCTTTCTTT.

The rearrangement uses TRBV2 and TRBJ1-5, with D possibly matching TRBD1 (5 bases). CDR1 is SNHLY, CDR2 FYNNEI, per germline. Trimming stripped 8 bases from V and 2 bases from J, with 13 bases between. This CDR3 is 14 amino acids long. The chain's CDR3 is CASLAGQGNQPQHF. The CDR3 nucleotides read TGTGCCAGCTTAGCGGGGCAGGGCAATCAGCCCCAGCATTTT.

This chain joins TRBV28 and TRBJ2-7; 11 bases map to TRBD1. Germline V CDR1 and CDR2: MDHEN, SYDVKM. The CDR3 is 12 residues long. Unmatched junction bases numbered 7, after V lost 11 bases and J lost 7 bases. The CDR3: CACGQGAREQYF. DNA of the CDR3: TGTGCCTGCGGACAGGGGGCCAGGGAGCAGTACTTC.

The chain links TRBV13 to TRBJ1-3; D perhaps matches TRBD1 (5 bases). The CDR3 is 16 residues long. Germline loops: CDR1 PRHDT, CDR2 FYEKMQ (reference sequence). V was trimmed by 3 bases and J by 8 bases, leaving 20 bases between them. The DNA for the CDR3 is TGTGCCAGCAGCTTCAAGGGGAAGAGTCGCGAAGACACCATATATTTT. Its translation: CASSFKGKSREDTIYF.

The chain links TRBV11-2 to TRBJ1-1; D gene ambiguous. CDR1 and CDR2 from the germline V gene are SGHAT and FQNNGV. Trimming stripped 5 bases from V and 7 bases from J, with 11 bases between. This CDR3 is built from 12 residues. The CDR3 DNA is TGTGCCAGCAGCATTGACTTCGGTGAAGCTTTCTTT. It translates to CASSIDFGEAFF.

The J gene is TRBJ1-6, the V gene TRBV6-5; the D is unclear. The CDR3 consists of 14 residues. Germline values: CDR1 MNHEY, CDR2 SVGAGI. Trimming removed 6 bases from V and 0 bases from J, with 6 bases in between. The CDR3: CASRGSSYNSPLHF. DNA for the CDR3: TGTGCCAGCAGAGGGAGCTCCTATAATTCACCCCTCCACTTT.

This chain connects TRBV7-3 to TRBJ2-7; possible D gene TRBD1, 6 bases. This CDR3 has 15 amino acids. Looked up from germline, CDR1 is SGHTA and CDR2 is FQGTGA. Trimming shortened V by 5 bases and J by 5 bases, and 19 bases separated the two germline ends. The CDR3 bases are TGTGCCAGCAGCGTACAGGGTGGGAATTTCCACGAGCAGTACTTC. Encoded protein: CASSVQGGNFHEQYF. The entire variable domain, with the rest obtained from reference TRBV7-3 and TRBJ2-7, is as follows: GAGVSQTPSNKVTEKGKYVELRCDPISGHTALYWYRQSLGQGPEFLIYFQGTGAADDSGLPNDRFFAVRPEGSVSTLKIQRTERGDSAVYLCASSVQGGNFHEQYFGPGTRLTVT.

CDR3 sequence: CASGLGDRDAGELFF. The CDR3 coding sequence is TGTGCCAGCGGCCTCGGGGACAGGGACGCCGGGGAGCTGTTTTTT. V is TRBV7-8 and J is TRBJ2-2; 9 bases map to TRBD1. This CDR3 contains 15 residues. Trimming removed 8 bases from V and 6 bases from J; junction bases left unmatched: 10. Germline values: CDR1 SGHVS, CDR2 FQNEAQ.